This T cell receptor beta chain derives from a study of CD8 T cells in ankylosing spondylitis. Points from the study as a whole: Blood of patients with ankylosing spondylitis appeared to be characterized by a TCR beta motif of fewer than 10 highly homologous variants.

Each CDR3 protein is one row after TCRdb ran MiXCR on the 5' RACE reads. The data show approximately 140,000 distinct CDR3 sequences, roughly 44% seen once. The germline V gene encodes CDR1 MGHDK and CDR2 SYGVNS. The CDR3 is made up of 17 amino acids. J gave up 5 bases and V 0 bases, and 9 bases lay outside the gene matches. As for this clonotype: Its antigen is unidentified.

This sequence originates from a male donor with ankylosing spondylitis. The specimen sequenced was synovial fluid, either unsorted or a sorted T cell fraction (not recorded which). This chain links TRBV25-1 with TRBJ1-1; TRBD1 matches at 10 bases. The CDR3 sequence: CASSEYTDRGRATEAFF. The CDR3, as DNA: TGTGCCAGCAGTGAATATACCGACAGGGGGCGAGCTACTGAAGCTTTCTTT.